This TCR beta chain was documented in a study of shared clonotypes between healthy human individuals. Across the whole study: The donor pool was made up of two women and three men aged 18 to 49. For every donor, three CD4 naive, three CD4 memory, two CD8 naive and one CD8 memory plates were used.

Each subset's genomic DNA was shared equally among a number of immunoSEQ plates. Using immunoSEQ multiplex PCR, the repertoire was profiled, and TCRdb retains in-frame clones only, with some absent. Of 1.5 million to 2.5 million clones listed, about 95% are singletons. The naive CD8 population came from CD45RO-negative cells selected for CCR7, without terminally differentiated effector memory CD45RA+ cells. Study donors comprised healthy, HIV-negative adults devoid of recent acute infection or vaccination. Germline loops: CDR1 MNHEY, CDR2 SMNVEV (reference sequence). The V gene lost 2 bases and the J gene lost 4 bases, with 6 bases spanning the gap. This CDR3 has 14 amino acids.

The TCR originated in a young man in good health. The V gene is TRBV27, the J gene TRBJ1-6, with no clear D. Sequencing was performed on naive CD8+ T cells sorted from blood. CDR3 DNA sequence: TGTGCCAGCAGTTTAGGGCAGTATAATTCACCCCTCCACTTT. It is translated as CASSLGQYNSPLHF.